These 22 T cell receptor beta chains came from one sample sequenced in a study of blood T cell repertoires in COVID-19. The assay was immunoSEQ multiplex PCR, and TCRdb's table has in-frame clones only and misses some. The sample has 380,000 or so clones, around 89% seen once. Material: peripheral blood. The receptors here all came from a man aged 35-49 years with acute or convalescent COVID-19.

V is TRBV5-1 and J is TRBJ1-3; D possibly corresponds to TRBD1 (6 bases). V was pared by 4 bases and J by 0 bases, with 8 bases between. Germline assignment: CDR1 SGHRS and CDR2 YFSETQ. The CDR3 runs to 14 residues. CDR3 sequence reads: CASSEDSSGNTIYF. The CDR3, as DNA: TGCGCCAGCAGCGAGGACAGCTCTGGAAACACCATATATTTT.

The chain uses TRBV5-1 and TRBJ2-2; D ambiguous. The V end lost 2 bases, the J end lost 4 bases, and 6 bases lay between the germline ends. Looked up from germline, CDR1 is SGHRS and CDR2 is YFSETQ. This CDR3 region has 13 residues. The CDR3 nucleotides are TGCGCCAGCAGCTTATACGGCACCGGGGAGCTGTTTTTT. This encodes CASSLYGTGELFF.

The chain uses TRBV5-1 and TRBJ2-7, with TRBD2 matching over 14 bases. Germline V CDR1 and CDR2: SGHRS, YFSETQ. Trimming cost V 3 bases and J 3 bases; bases outside gene matches: 5. This CDR3 contains 16 residues. CDR3 nucleotide sequence: TGCGCCAGCAGCTGGGGGACTAGCGGGAGTGGCTACGAGCAGTACTTC. Translating it yields CASSWGTSGSGYEQYF.

The genes are TRBV6-5 and TRBJ2-7; 8 bases are shared with TRBD1. There are 14 residues in the CDR3. Germline lookup yields CDR1 MNHEY and CDR2 SVGAGI. Trimming removed 7 bases from V and 6 bases from J; junction bases left unmatched: 11. In DNA form, the CDR3 reads TGTGCCAGCATCCCTAGGGATCAGGGGGCCGAGCAGTACTTC. Encoded protein: CASIPRDQGAEQYF.

With respect to this clone: Other DNA sequences in the sample encode the same CDR3. The V and J genes are TRBV7-9 and TRBJ2-7, with TRBD1 matching 9 bases. Trimming removed 4 bases from V and 4 bases from J; junction bases left unmatched: 5. The CDR3 sequence is 14 residues long. Germline V gene data show CDR1 as SEHNR and CDR2 as FQNEAQ (reference sequence). For the CDR3, the DNA is TGTGCCAGCAGCTCCGGGACAGGGACTTACGAGCAGTACTTC. This encodes CASSSGTGTYEQYF.

The chain couples TRBV12-3 or TRBV12-4 to TRBJ2-3; D remains unclear. The CDR3 is 12 amino acids. Trimming shortened V by 6 bases and J by 8 bases, and 12 bases separated the two germline ends. CDR3 sequence reads: CASSLPRSTQYF. The CDR3 nucleotides are TGTGCCAGCAGCCTACCCCGGAGTACGCAGTATTTT.

The chain links TRBV29-1 to TRBJ2-1, with D perhaps matching TRBD2 (5 bases). The CDR3 is made up of 15 amino acids. The germline CDR1 and CDR2 sequences are SQVTM and ANQGSEA. V was clipped by 2 bases and J by 2 bases, with 13 bases between them. As DNA, the CDR3 is TGCAGCGTTGAATGGCCGGAGGACCCCTACAATGAGCAGTTCTTC. Translating gives CSVEWPEDPYNEQFF.

J is TRBJ1-1 and V is TRBV30; D unresolved. The CDR3 sequence is 13 residues long. The germline V gene encodes CDR1 GTSNPN and CDR2 SVGIG (reference sequence). The ends were cut back, 4 bases at V and 0 bases at J, with 9 bases in the middle. The CDR3 DNA sequence: TGTGCCTGGACCCTGGCCGTGAACACTGAAGCTTTCTTT. Amino acid sequence: CAWTLAVNTEAFF. Filled out from reference TRBV30 and TRBJ1-1, the complete variable domain reads SQTIHQWPATLVQPVGSPLSLECTVEGTSNPNLYWYRQAAGRGLQLLFYSVGIGQISSEVPQNLSASRPQDRQFILSSKKLLLSDSGFYLCAWTLAVNTEAFFGQGTRLTVV.

This sequence joins TRBV5-1 and TRBJ2-2; 11 positions agree with TRBD2. CDR1 SGHRS and CDR2 YFSETQ come from the germline V gene. The CDR3 runs 15 residues. V trimming: 4 bases; J trimming: 3 bases; junction bases outside the gene matches: 2. The CDR3 region is CASSLAGGHTGELFF. The CDR3 nucleotides are TGCGCCAGCAGCCTAGCGGGGGGACACACCGGGGAGCTGTTTTTT.

Here the CDR3 reads CASSVGGQGNTEAFF. In nucleotides, the CDR3 is TGTGCCAGCAGCGTAGGGGGCCAGGGCAACACTGAAGCTTTCTTT. The chain carries TRBV9 and TRBJ1-1, with D perhaps TRBD1 (5 bases). This CDR3 region has 15 residues. V was trimmed by 0 bases and J by 2 bases, leaving 11 bases between them. CDR1 and CDR2 from the germline V gene are SGDLS and YYNGEE.

The gene calls are TRBV25-1 and TRBJ1-5; 12 bases are a match to TRBD1. Germline CDR1 and CDR2: MGHDK and SYGVNS. CDR3 length: 15 residues. The trim removed 6 bases at V and 5 bases at J, leaving 5 bases unmatched. Here the CDR3 reads CASSPGTGGDQPQHF. The CDR3 nucleotides are TGTGCCAGCAGCCCAGGGACAGGGGGCGATCAGCCCCAGCATTTT.

This chain connects TRBV3-1 (or the pseudogene TRBV3-2) to TRBJ2-1, with TRBD2 identical over 7 bases. This CDR3 has 13 amino acids. Per the germline V gene, CDR1 is LGHDT and CDR2 is YNNKEL (reference sequence). V lost 2 bases to trimming and J lost 10 bases; unmatched junction nucleotides: 5. CDR3 in DNA: TGTGCCAGCAGCCAAACCTTCGGGGGGGAGCAGTTCTTC. Protein sequence: CASSQTFGGEQFF.

The chain combines TRBV3-1 (or the pseudogene TRBV3-2) with TRBJ2-3; weak D call: TRBD1 (5 bases). The germline V and J ends were trimmed by 5 bases and 3 bases, with 12 bases remaining between them. CDR1 and CDR2 from the germline V gene are LGHDT and YNNKEL (reference sequence). The CDR3 consists of 14 residues. CDR3 in amino acids: CASSVRQPTDTQYF. DNA for the CDR3: TGTGCCAGCAGCGTAAGACAGCCAACAGATACGCAGTATTTT.

The gene calls are TRBV28 and TRBJ1-5; 9 bases agree with TRBD1. The CDR3 extends over 17 amino acids. V dropped 6 bases and J dropped 2; count of bases not matched to a gene: 11. Germline CDR1 reads MDHEN; CDR2 reads SYDVKM. The CDR3 sequence: CASRFGTGLMGNQPQHF. For the CDR3, the DNA is TGTGCCAGCAGATTCGGGACAGGGCTAATGGGCAATCAGCCCCAGCATTTT.

The gene calls are TRBV2 and TRBJ2-1; D may be TRBD2 (6 bases). CDR1 and CDR2 (germline): SNHLY, FYNNEI. V was pared by 6 bases and J by 7 bases, with 19 bases between. The CDR3 has 15 amino acids. The CDR3 bases are TGTGCCAGCAGCAATCCGGGAGTGCGATGGAATGAGCAGTTCTTC. It is translated as CASSNPGVRWNEQFF.

CDR3 sequence reads: CASSLWSLSYEQYF. The CDR3, as DNA: TGTGCCAGCAGCTTATGGAGTCTCTCCTACGAGCAGTACTTC. The rearrangement links TRBV7-2 to TRBJ2-7; D is undetermined. V shed 2 bases and J shed 0 bases, with 8 bases lying between them. Germline V gene data show CDR1 as SGHTA and CDR2 as FQGNSA. CDR3 size: 14 residues.

The genes are TRBV7-2 and TRBJ2-5; a possible D gene is TRBD1 (6 bases). Between the trimmed V and J ends, which lost 1 base and 2 bases, there was a span of 11 bases. This CDR3 contains 15 residues. The germline gives CDR1 SGHTA, CDR2 FQGNSA. CDR3 bases: TGTGCCAGCAGCTTAGTAGGGACACCACAAGAGACCCAGTACTTC. This encodes CASSLVGTPQETQYF.

The chain joins TRBV21-1 to TRBJ2-4; the table assigns TRBD2, which was not confirmed against the DNA. TRBV21-1 is termed a pseudogene. The CDR3 sequence is 16 residues long. Here the CDR3 reads CARSLRGREAKNIQYF. CDR3 DNA: TGTGCCAGGAGCCTCCGCGGGAGGGAGGCCAAAAACATTCAGTACTTC.

This chain links TRBV7-2 with TRBJ1-6; TRBD1 matches 9 bases. The CDR3 length is 16 residues. Losses at the gene ends were 5 bases for V and 10 bases for J; bases not matched to a gene: 12. The germline V gene has CDR1 SGHTA and CDR2 FQGNSA. The CDR3: CASSPRGGTGWSPLHF. The DNA of the CDR3 is TGTGCCAGCAGCCCCCGGGGGGGGACAGGGTGGTCACCCCTCCACTTT.

The chain recombines TRBV20-1 with TRBJ2-2, with 15 bases aligning to TRBD2. The J segment lost 0 bases and the V segment lost 3 bases, leaving 11 bases of the junction unmatched. Germline CDR1 DFQATT, CDR2 SNEGSKA (reference sequence). The CDR3 spans 20 residues. CDR3 in amino acids: CSASAGTSGRSPPNTGELFF. The CDR3 DNA is TGCAGTGCTAGTGCCGGGACTAGCGGGAGGTCCCCCCCGAACACCGGGGAGCTGTTTTTT.

The chain is built from TRBV5-1 and TRBJ2-7; 9 bases map to TRBD2. Germline CDR1 and CDR2: SGHRS and YFSETQ. This CDR3 region has 14 residues. V gave up 4 bases and J gave up 6 bases; unmatched junction bases: 8. The CDR3 sequence: CASSTREGHLEQYF. In DNA, the CDR3 is TGCGCCAGCAGCACGCGGGAGGGCCACCTCGAGCAGTACTTC.

The gene calls are TRBV7-9 and TRBJ1-5; TRBD1 matches 7 bases. There are 15 residues in the CDR3. Trimming took 4 bases from V and 1 from J; bases not matched to a gene: 4. Germline assignment: CDR1 SEHNR and CDR2 FQNEAQ (reference sequence). CDR3 sequence reads: CASSSTGLSNQPQHF. The DNA of the CDR3 is TGTGCCAGCAGCTCGACAGGGCTAAGCAATCAGCCCCAGCATTTT. Looking up the rest from reference TRBV7-9 and TRBJ1-5 gives the full variable domain: DTGVSQNPRHKITKRGQNVTFRCDPISEHNRLYWYRQTLGQGPEFLTYFQNEAQLEKSRLLSDRFSAERPKGSFSTLEIQRTEQGDSAMYLCASSSTGLSNQPQHFGDGTRLSIL.